Listed below are T cell receptor beta chains from one sample, sequenced in a study of CD8+ T cells in alopecia areata. The table came from immunoSEQ multiplex PCR; TCRdb's copy has only in-frame clones and leaves some out. The data contain some 180,000 clones, 63% of them seen just once; the ten biggest clones take up 1.5% to 2%. Sequenced material: CD4+ T cells sorted from blood, taken at week 0. Receptors were obtained from a human donor with alopecia areata. The CDR3 runs from the conserved cysteine through the conserved F or W. Each record gives: J gene, D gene, V gene, CDR3 length, clone size, CDR3 DNA, CDR3 protein. A D gene is named only where the DNA matches it firmly. Clone size appears in some rows only: once, few, many, or a class for an expanded clone.

TRBJ1-2 | . | TRBV20-1 | 11 | . | TGCAGTGCTGAGGACCTGGGTGGCTACACCTTC | CSAEDLGGYTF
TRBJ2-5 | . | TRBV18 | 13 | few | TGTGCCAGCCAGATTTCCCAGGGAGAGACCCAGTACTTC | CASQISQGETQYF
TRBJ1-4 | . | TRBV6-6 | 12 | many | TGTGCCACCCACCAGGGGCCTGAAAAACTGTTTTTT | CATHQGPEKLFF
TRBJ2-5 | . | TRBV7-2 | 11 | . | TGTGCCAGCAGCCTCACGGAGACCCAGTACTTC | CASSLTETQYF
TRBJ2-2 | . | TRBV5-6 | 13 | . | TGTGCCAGCAGCTTCGGGAACACCGGGGAGCTGTTTTTT | CASSFGNTGELFF
TRBJ1-5 | . | TRBV2 | 13 | . | TGTGCCAGCACCGCCGGGCACAATCAGCCCCAGCATTTT | CASTAGHNQPQHF
TRBJ2-2 | . | TRBV11-2 | 15 | . | TGTGCCAGCACCCGAGGACCGTTGAACACCGGGGAGCTGTTTTTT | CASTRGPLNTGELFF
TRBJ2-1 | . | TRBV30 | 12 | . | TGTGCCTGGAGGTCGAATTACAATGAGCAGTTCTTC | CAWRSNYNEQFF
TRBJ2-1 | TRBD1 | TRBV7-9 | 14 | . | TGTGCCAGCAGCTTAGGCGGACAGGGTACTGAGCAGTTCTTC | CASSLGGQGTEQFF
TRBJ2-3 | . | TRBV29-1 | 13 | . | TGCAGCGTTGCTAGCCCTAGCACAGATACGCAGTATTTT | CSVASPSTDTQYF
TRBJ2-1 | . | TRBV29-1 | 13 | . | TGCAGCGCTCACCCCGGCCACTACAATGAGCAGTTCTTC | CSAHPGHYNEQFF
TRBJ2-5 | . | TRBV29-1 | 12 | few | TGCAGCGTTGTCCAAGCAGGGGAGACCCAGTACTTC | CSVVQAGETQYF
TRBJ2-5 | . | TRBV19 | 11 | once | TGTGCCAGTAGTATTAGGGAGACCCAGTACTTC | CASSIRETQYF
TRBJ2-7 | . | TRBV7-3 | 13 | . | TGTGCCAGCAGCTTCTTCTCTCGGGACGAGCAGTACTTC | CASSFFSRDEQYF
TRBJ2-7 | TRBD1 | TRBV6-6 | 14 | once | TGTGCCAGCAGCACTGGACAGGGGTACGACGAGCAGTACTTC | CASSTGQGYDEQYF
TRBJ1-2 | . | TRBV7-9 | 12 | . | TGTGCCAGCAGCTTAGTTGACTATGGCTACACCTTC | CASSLVDYGYTF
TRBJ2-3 | . | TRBV10-3 | 15 | . | TGTGCCACCCGGGACCAAAACAAGAGGGGTGATACGCAGTATTTT | CATRDQNKRGDTQYF
TRBJ1-6 | TRBD1 | TRBV30 | 15 | few | TGTGCCTGGAGCCTAGGACAGGGGGTTAATTCACCCCTCCACTTT | CAWSLGQGVNSPLHF
TRBJ1-4 | . | TRBV30 | 12 | . | TGTGCCTGGGAAATCGGGAGTGAAAAACTGTTTTTT | CAWEIGSEKLFF
TRBJ2-7 | TRBD1 | TRBV9 | 15 | . | TGTGCCAGCAGCGTAGATGGACAGGGAACCTACGAGCAGTACTTC | CASSVDGQGTYEQYF
TRBJ2-6 | . | TRBV7-2 | 13 | . | TGTGCCAGCAGCCTGACCCGGGCCAACGTCCTGACTTTC | CASSLTRANVLTF
TRBJ1-2 | . | TRBV29-1 | 11 | . | TGCAGCGCCCGAGGGACCTATGGCTACACCTTC | CSARGTYGYTF
TRBJ1-2 | . | TRBV7-9 | 14 | . | TGTGCCAGCAGCTTAGACAGAGCTAACTATGGCTACACCTTC | CASSLDRANYGYTF
TRBJ2-5 | TRBD1 | TRBV4-2 | 15 | . | TGTGCCAGCAGCACCCGACAGGGGGCTAGGGAGACCCAGTACTTC | CASSTRQGARETQYF
TRBJ1-5 | TRBD1 | TRBV7-2 | 14 | few | TGTGCCAGCAGCTTAGCCGGGACAGTAGGGCCCCAGCATTTT | CASSLAGTVGPQHF
TRBJ1-1 | . | TRBV2 | 12 | few | TGTGCCAGCAGTGGGGTTAACACTGAAGCTTTCTTT | CASSGVNTEAFF
TRBJ2-5 | . | TRBV30 | 14 | once | TGTGCCTGGAGTGTATCTGGGCTTCAAGAGACCCAGTACTTC | CAWSVSGLQETQYF
TRBJ1-5 | TRBD1 | TRBV2 | 14 | . | TGTGCCAGCAGCGCCGGGACAGATGATCAGCCCCAGCATTTT | CASSAGTDDQPQHF
TRBJ2-4 | . | TRBV11-3 | 13 | . | TGTGCCAGCAGCTTAACAGTTATGAACATTCAGTACTTC | CASSLTVMNIQYF
TRBJ2-7 | . | TRBV11-2 | 12 | few | TGTGCCAGCAGCTCCGACGGTTACGAGCAGTACTTC | CASSSDGYEQYF